There are many counts of the clone carrying this T cell receptor (beta chain). The antigen remains unidentified. Libraries of TCR beta came from iRepertoire HTBI primers plus Arm-PCR of CDR3 regions. TCRdb re-analysed the multiplex PCR reads in MiXCR, keeping a single row per CDR3 protein. The data show under 450,000 distinct CDR3 sequences, 15% to 20% seen once. This specimen belongs to a study of regulatory T cells in long-lasting Graves disease. Study results and caveats: Rather than thyroid tissue, only peripheral blood underwent study.

The length of the CDR3 is 12 residues. V shed 8 bases and J 3 bases; nucleotides not matched to a gene: 3. Germline CDR1 and CDR2: MNHEY and SMNVEV (reference sequence). Time point: newly diagnosed GD, antithyroid drugs for less than 3 months. Generation of the TCR library employed RNA extracted from PBMCs. This sample also belongs to another study, concerning T cells in Graves' hyperthyroidism and ophthalmopathy. This second report adds: Newly diagnosed patients aged 18 to 65 had hyperthyroidism of under 2 months' duration. Ophthalmopathy was distinguished from stable hyperthyroidism by 13 V-J signatures.

The V and J genes are TRBV27 and TRBJ2-5, with TRBD1 matching over 7 bases. The receptor's source is a woman between 18 and 29 years old with Graves disease. The sample was peripheral blood mononuclear cells (PBMCs), taken at new diagnosis, from a patient treated with antithyroid drugs. As DNA, the CDR3 is TGTGCCAGCGGCGGACAGGAAGAGACCCAGTACTTC. It yields the protein CASGGQEETQYF.